Listed below are T cell receptor beta chains from one sample, sequenced in a study of cytomegalovirus exposure and HLA in healthy donors. Clones were sequenced by immunoSEQ multiplex PCR, and TCRdb holds only the in-frame ones, with some missing. The sample consists of approximately 150,000 clones, 76% of them appearing once. The sequencing input was PBMCs. Receptor source: a man aged 60-69 years in good health and CMV-seronegative. Each CDR3 is given with its conserved first and last residue. D genes are given only for firm matches. Expanded clones are given a class, and other clones once, few, many or no size at all.

d_gene	j_gene	len	abundance	v_gene	CDR3aa	CDR3nt
TRBD1	TRBJ1-6	17	.	TRBV7-2	CASSSSTGTGRNSPLHF	TGTGCCAGCAGCTCTTCAACCGGGACAGGGAGAAATTCACCCCTCCACTTT
.	TRBJ1-2	14	.	TRBV6-6	CASRNDYSGEGYTF	TGTGCCAGCCGAAACGATTACTCAGGGGAGGGCTACACCTTC
TRBD2	TRBJ2-4	16	.	TRBV7-2	CASSSIAGGGKNIQYF	TGTGCCAGCAGTTCAATAGCGGGAGGGGGCAAAAACATTCAGTACTTC
TRBD1	TRBJ1-2	14	.	TRBV6-1	CASMGAQGAGGYTF	TGTGCCAGCATGGGAGCACAGGGGGCGGGAGGCTACACCTTC
TRBD2	TRBJ2-7	13	.	TRBV29-1	CSVGTSGPYEQYF	TGCAGCGTCGGGACTAGCGGACCCTACGAGCAGTACTTC
TRBD2	TRBJ2-4	19	few	TRBV4-3	CASSQDLAGGLIAKNIQYF	TGCGCCAGCAGCCAAGATCTAGCGGGAGGTCTGATTGCCAAAAACATTCAGTACTTC
TRBD1	TRBJ1-4	16	.	TRBV18	CASSPQTGLSDEKLFF	TGTGCCAGCTCACCACAGACAGGGTTGAGCGACGAAAAACTGTTTTTT
.	TRBJ2-7	12	.	TRBV7-9	CASSLSIYEQYF	TGTGCCAGCAGCTTGAGCATCTACGAGCAGTACTTC
.	TRBJ1-3	16	.	TRBV6-5	CASSYGRAAPGNTIYF	TGTGCCAGCAGTTACGGTCGAGCGGCTCCTGGAAACACCATATATTTT
TRBD1	TRBJ2-7	15	.	TRBV10-1	CASSDGTGYPNEQYF	TGCGCCAGCAGTGACGGGACAGGGTATCCCAACGAGCAGTACTTC
.	TRBJ1-2	13	few	TRBV30	CAWSRGTDNGYTF	TGTGCCTGGAGTCGGGGGACGGATAATGGCTACACCTTC
.	TRBJ2-1	13	few	TRBV7-9	CASSLVGYNEQFF	TGTGCCAGCAGCTTAGTCGGTTACAATGAGCAGTTCTTC
TRBD2	TRBJ2-5	15	few	TRBV27	CASSPRTSSQETQYF	TGTGCCAGCAGCCCTAGGACTAGCTCACAAGAGACCCAGTACTTC
.	TRBJ2-6	10	.	TRBV19	CARLDKPVPF	TGTGCCAGGTTGGACAAGCCGGTTCCTTTC
TRBD1	TRBJ2-2	15	.	TRBV4-3	CASKSGTGRAGELFF	TGCGCCAGCAAATCCGGGACAGGGCGGGCCGGGGAGCTGTTTTTT
TRBD2	TRBJ2-5	14	.	TRBV27	CASYASGAQETQYF	TGTGCCAGCTACGCTAGCGGGGCGCAAGAGACCCAGTACTTC
.	TRBJ1-2	16	few	TRBV28	CASSLGGTPTNYGYTF	TGTGCCAGCAGTTTGGGGGGGACACCCACTAACTATGGCTACACCTTC
TRBD2	TRBJ2-3	14	.	TRBV27	CASSGLVSTDTQYF	TGTGCCAGCAGTGGACTAGTCAGCACAGATACGCAGTATTTT
.	TRBJ2-3	14	.	TRBV10-3	CAISDFRGTDTQYF	TGTGCCATCAGTGATTTTCGGGGCACAGATACGCAGTATTTT
.	TRBJ1-3	15	once	TRBV5-1	CASSLAGGAGNTIYF	TGCGCCAGCAGCTTGGCCGGGGGGGCTGGAAACACCATATATTTT
.	TRBJ2-3	10	.	TRBV19	CIPVRDTQYF	TGTATTCCCGTTAGAGATACGCAGTATTTT
TRBD2	TRBJ2-1	17	.	TRBV19	CASTPDGGAGGSNEQFF	TGTGCCAGTACCCCCGATGGAGGAGCGGGAGGGTCCAATGAGCAGTTCTTC
TRBD2	TRBJ2-3	14	.	TRBV19	CASRLAGAGVTQYF	TGTGCCAGTAGACTAGCGGGAGCTGGTGTCACGCAGTATTTT
TRBD1	TRBJ1-6	14	few	TRBV9	CASSPTGDNSPLHF	TGTGCCAGCAGCCCGACAGGGGATAATTCACCCCTCCACTTT
.	TRBJ2-7	14	.	TRBV5-1	CASSLGLATYEQYF	TGCGCCAGCAGCTTGGGGCTAGCAACCTACGAGCAGTACTTC
.	TRBJ1-4	15	few	TRBV5-1	CASSLGGVADEKLFF	TGCGCCAGCAGCTTGGGCGGAGTGGCGGATGAAAAACTGTTTTTT
TRBD1	TRBJ2-1	15	.	TRBV7-6	CASSLARTGVNEQFF	TGTGCCAGCAGCTTAGCGCGGACAGGGGTCAATGAGCAGTTCTTC
TRBD2	TRBJ2-2	16	.	TRBV7-9	CASSFGSGINTGELFF	TGTGCCAGCAGCTTCGGGAGCGGGATTAACACCGGGGAGCTGTTTTTT
TRBD1	TRBJ2-3	20	.	TRBV30	CAWSVLWDRGLGIDSDTQYF	TGTGCCTGGAGTGTATTGTGGGACAGGGGCTTGGGTATCGATTCAGATACGCAGTATTTT
TRBD2	TRBJ2-4	16	.	TRBV15	CATSSGLAGTKNIQYF	TGTGCCACCAGCAGCGGACTAGCGGGGACCAAAAACATTCAGTACTTC
.	TRBJ2-2	15	.	TRBV7-3	CASSLSGGASGELFF	TGTGCCAGCAGCTTAAGTGGGGGGGCCTCCGGGGAGCTGTTTTTT
.	TRBJ2-3	12	.	TRBV28	CASSTGTDTQYF	TGTGCCAGCAGTACCGGGACAGATACGCAGTATTTT
.	TRBJ2-7	17	.	TRBV4-3	CASSQDPGLPGVHEQYF	TGCGCCAGCAGCCAAGATCCCGGACTACCGGGCGTCCACGAGCAGTACTTC
.	TRBJ1-5	13	.	TRBV6-1	CASSESLRQPQHF	.
TRBD2	TRBJ2-5	14	.	TRBV5-4	CASSSRTSGATQYF	TGTGCCAGCAGCTCCAGGACTAGCGGGGCCACCCAGTACTTC
.	TRBJ2-5	13	.	TRBV7-7	CASSHRGQETQYF	TGTGCCAGCAGCCACCGGGGGCAAGAGACCCAGTACTTC
.	TRBJ2-5	14	.	TRBV5-6	CASSLVGTQETQYF	TGTGCCAGCAGCTTGGTGGGCACACAAGAGACCCAGTACTTC
.	TRBJ2-5	17	.	TRBV7-9	CASSLARVGIHQETQYF	TGTGCCAGCAGCTTAGCGAGGGTGGGCATCCACCAAGAGACCCAGTACTTC
.	TRBJ2-1	13	.	TRBV9	CASSVVLSDEQFF	TGTGCCAGCAGCGTAGTCTTGAGCGATGAGCAGTTCTTC
.	TRBJ2-5	13	.	TRBV5-1	CASSLWQQETQYF	TGCGCCAGCAGCTTGTGGCAGCAAGAGACCCAGTACTTC
.	TRBJ2-2	14	.	TRBV28	CASRDNLSTGELFF	TGTGCCAGCAGAGACAATCTTTCCACCGGGGAGCTGTTTTTT
TRBD2	TRBJ2-2	14	few	TRBV19	CASMPTSRVGELFF	TGTGCCAGTATGCCGACTAGCAGAGTCGGGGAGCTGTTTTTT
TRBD1	TRBJ1-6	11	.	TRBV30	CAWGTASPLHF	TGTGCCTGGGGGACAGCTTCACCCCTCCACTTT
TRBD2	TRBJ2-7	13	.	TRBV6-4	CASSDLAGDEQYF	TGTGCCAGCAGTGACCTGGCGGGGGACGAGCAGTACTTC
TRBD2	TRBJ2-5	18	few	TRBV4-3	CASSQDWSGGAIPQTQYF	TGCGCCAGCAGCCAAGATTGGAGCGGGGGGGCGATCCCGCAGACCCAGTACTTC
.	TRBJ2-1	20	.	TRBV21-1	CASSHTGTLRSEDNYNEQFF	TGTGCCAGCAGCCATACCGGGACTCTGAGGAGTGAGGACAACTACAATGAGCAGTTCTTC
TRBD1	TRBJ2-7	13	.	TRBV10-3	CAISAGQGREQYF	TGTGCCATCAGCGCAGGACAGGGTCGCGAGCAGTACTTC
TRBD1	TRBJ1-1	16	.	TRBV7-2	CASSLVLHRGGTEAFF	TGTGCCAGCAGCTTAGTTCTCCACAGGGGAGGCACTGAAGCTTTCTTT
TRBD1	TRBJ2-7	13	.	TRBV19	CASSIQGAGEQYF	TGTGCCAGTAGTATACAGGGGGCAGGCGAGCAGTACTTC
TRBD1	TRBJ2-2	15	.	TRBV4-3	CASSLRQGDTGELFF	TGCGCCAGCAGCTTGAGACAGGGGGACACCGGGGAGCTGTTTTTT
.	TRBJ1-5	17	.	TRBV10-3	CAISETGRGYSNQPQHF	TGTGCCATCAGTGAGACAGGGAGGGGATATAGCAATCAGCCCCAGCATTTT
TRBD2	TRBJ2-7	13	once	TRBV27	CASSAGTSFEQYF	TGTGCCAGCAGTGCGGGGACTAGCTTCGAGCAGTACTTC
TRBD1	TRBJ1-3	16	.	TRBV10-3	CAISERQGALGNTIYF	TGTGCCATCAGTGAAAGGCAGGGGGCACTTGGAAACACCATATATTTT
TRBD2	TRBJ2-2	18	.	TRBV5-6	CASSSKATSGTITGELFF	TGTGCCAGCAGCTCAAAAGCCACTAGCGGGACGATTACCGGGGAGCTGTTTTTT